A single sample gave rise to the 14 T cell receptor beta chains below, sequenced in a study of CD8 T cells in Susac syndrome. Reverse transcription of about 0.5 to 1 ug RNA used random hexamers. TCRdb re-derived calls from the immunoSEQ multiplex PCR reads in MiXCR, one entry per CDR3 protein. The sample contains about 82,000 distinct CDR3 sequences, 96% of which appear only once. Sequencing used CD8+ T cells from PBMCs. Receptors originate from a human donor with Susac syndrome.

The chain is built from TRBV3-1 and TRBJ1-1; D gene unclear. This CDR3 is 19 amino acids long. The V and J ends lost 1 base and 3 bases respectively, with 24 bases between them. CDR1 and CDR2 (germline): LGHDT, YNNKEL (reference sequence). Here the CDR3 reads CASSQVGRLGLGKDTEAFF. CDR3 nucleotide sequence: TGTGCCAGCAGCCAAGTCGGACGCCTAGGGCTCGGTAAGGACACTGAAGCTTTCTTT.

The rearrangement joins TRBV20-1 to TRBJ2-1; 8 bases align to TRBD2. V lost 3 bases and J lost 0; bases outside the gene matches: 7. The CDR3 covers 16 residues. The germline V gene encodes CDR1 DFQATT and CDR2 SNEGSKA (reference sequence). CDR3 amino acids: CSASRPGGSSYNEQFF. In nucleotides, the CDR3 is TGCAGTGCTAGTCGACCGGGGGGGAGCTCCTACAATGAGCAGTTCTTC.

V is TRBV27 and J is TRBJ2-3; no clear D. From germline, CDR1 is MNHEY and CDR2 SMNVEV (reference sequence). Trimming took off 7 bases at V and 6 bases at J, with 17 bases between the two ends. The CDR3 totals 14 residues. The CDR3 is CASMPLAWMDTQYF. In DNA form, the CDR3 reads TGTGCCAGCATGCCTTTGGCCTGGATGGATACGCAGTATTTT.

This CDR3 reads CASSQGSHRGGYNEQFF. Here the CDR3 DNA reads TGTGCCAGCAGCCAAGGATCCCACAGGGGGGGCTACAATGAGCAGTTCTTC. The gene calls are TRBV3-1 and TRBJ2-1; a possible D gene is TRBD1 (8 bases). Germline CDR1 reads LGHDT; CDR2 reads YNNKEL (reference sequence). V was shortened by 1 base and J by 3 bases, with 16 bases between the two germline ends. This CDR3 is built from 17 residues.

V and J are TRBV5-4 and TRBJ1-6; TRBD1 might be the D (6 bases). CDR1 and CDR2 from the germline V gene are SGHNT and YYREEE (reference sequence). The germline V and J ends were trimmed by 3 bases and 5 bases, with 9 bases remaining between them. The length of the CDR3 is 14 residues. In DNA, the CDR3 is TGTGCCAGCAGCTCCCAGGGGAATAATTCACCCCTCCACTTT. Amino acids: CASSSQGNNSPLHF.

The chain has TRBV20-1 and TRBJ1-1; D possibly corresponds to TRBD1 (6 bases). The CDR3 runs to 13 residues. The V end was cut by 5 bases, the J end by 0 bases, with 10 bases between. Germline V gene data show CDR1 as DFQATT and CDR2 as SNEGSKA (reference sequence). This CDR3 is CSAPDSMNTEAFF. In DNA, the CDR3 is TGCAGTGCTCCGGACAGTATGAACACTGAAGCTTTCTTT.

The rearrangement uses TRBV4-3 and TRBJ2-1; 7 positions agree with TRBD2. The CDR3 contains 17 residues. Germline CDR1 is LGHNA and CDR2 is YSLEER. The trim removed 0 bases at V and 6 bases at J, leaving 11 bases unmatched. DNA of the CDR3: TGCGCCAGCAGCCAAGATGGGACGGGGGGTCCCTCCAATGAGCAGTTCTTC. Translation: CASSQDGTGGPSNEQFF.

DNA of the CDR3: TGCAGCGCAACAAGGGGGGGCAACACTGAAGCTTTCTTT. The encoded protein is CSATRGGNTEAFF. The V call is TRBV29-1, the J call TRBJ1-1; possibly TRBD1 for D (6 bases). Trimming cost V 7 bases and J 2 bases, with 14 bases left between them. Germline V CDR1 and CDR2: SQVTM, ANQGSEA. The CDR3 consists of 13 residues. Full variable domain (remainder filled in from reference TRBV29-1 and TRBJ1-1): SAVISQKPSRDICQRGTSLTIQCQVDSQVTMMFWYRQQPGQSLTLIATANQGSEATYESGFVIDKFPISRPNLTFSTLTVSNMSPEDSSIYLCSATRGGNTEAFFGQGTRLTVV.

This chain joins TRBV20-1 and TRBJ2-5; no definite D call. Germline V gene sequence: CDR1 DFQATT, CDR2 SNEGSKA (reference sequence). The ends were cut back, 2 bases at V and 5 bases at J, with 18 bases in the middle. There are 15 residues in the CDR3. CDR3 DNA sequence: TGCAGTGCTAGAAATGTGGGAACACCGAGGGAGACCCAGTACTTC. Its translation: CSARNVGTPRETQYF.

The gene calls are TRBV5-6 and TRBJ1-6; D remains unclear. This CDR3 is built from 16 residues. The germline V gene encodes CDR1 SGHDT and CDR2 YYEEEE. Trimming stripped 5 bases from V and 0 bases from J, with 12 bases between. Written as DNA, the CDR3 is TGTGCCAGCAGTCCGGCCTTTAGCTCCTATAATTCACCCCTCCACTTT. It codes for CASSPAFSSYNSPLHF.

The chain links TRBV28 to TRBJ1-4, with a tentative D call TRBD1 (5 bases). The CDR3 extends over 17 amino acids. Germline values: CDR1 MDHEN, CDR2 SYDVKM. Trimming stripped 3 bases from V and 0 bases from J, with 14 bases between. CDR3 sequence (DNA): TGTGCCAGCAGTTTGGGACCTACCTTTGCAACTAATGAAAAACTGTTTTTT. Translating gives CASSLGPTFATNEKLFF.

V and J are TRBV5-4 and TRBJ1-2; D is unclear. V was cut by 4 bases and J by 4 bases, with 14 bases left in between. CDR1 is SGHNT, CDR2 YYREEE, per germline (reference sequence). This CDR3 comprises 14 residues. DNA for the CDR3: TGTGCCAGCAGCCCTGTAATAGGGAGCTATGGCTACACCTTC. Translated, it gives CASSPVIGSYGYTF. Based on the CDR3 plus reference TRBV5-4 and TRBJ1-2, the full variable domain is ETGVTQSPTHLIKTRGQQVTLRCSSQSGHNTVSWYQQALGQGPQFIFQYYREEENGRGNFPPRFSGLQFPNYSSELNVNALELDDSALYLCASSPVIGSYGYTFGSGTRLTVV.

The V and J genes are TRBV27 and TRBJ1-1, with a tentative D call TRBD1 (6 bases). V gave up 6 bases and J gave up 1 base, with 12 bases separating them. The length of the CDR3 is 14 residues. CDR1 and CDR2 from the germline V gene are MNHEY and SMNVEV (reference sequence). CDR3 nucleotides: TGTGCCAGCAGGACACAGGGTGAGAACACTGAAGCTTTCTTT. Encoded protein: CASRTQGENTEAFF.

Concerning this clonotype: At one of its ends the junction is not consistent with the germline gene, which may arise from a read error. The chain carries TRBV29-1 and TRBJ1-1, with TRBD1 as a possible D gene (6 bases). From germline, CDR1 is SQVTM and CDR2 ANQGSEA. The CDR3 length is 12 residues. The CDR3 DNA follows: TGCAGCGGGGGGACAAGAGGGATTGAAGGTTTCTTT. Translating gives CSGGTRGIEGFF.